The T cell receptor (beta chain) under discussion was sequenced for a study of blood T cells in healthy people across ages. Whole-study context: About one barcoded TCR beta cDNA was captured per two T cells.

As regards this clonotype: The junction shows a germline mismatch at one end, possibly a read error.

CDR1 is MDHEN and CDR2 is SYDVKM in the germline V gene. The CDR3 length is 13 residues. A second PCR, run for roughly 7 to 12 cycles, used a sample-barcoded 5' primer plus a J-beta primer mix. A tag from a template-switch adaptor with 12 random nucleotides marked each cDNA molecule. Each CDR3 protein gets one entry after TCRdb re-called the 5' RACE reads with MiXCR. In the table there are more than 1 million distinct CDR3 sequences, 45% of which are singletons. The chain couples TRBV28 to TRBJ1-2; D unclear. The sequencing sample was made of blood. The clonotype comes from a woman in her fifties or sixties in good health. DNA of the CDR3: TGTGCCAGCACGCGGGCCTATAACTATGGTTACACCTTC. It translates to CASTRAYNYGYTF.